Listed below are T cell receptor beta chains from one sample, sequenced in a study of blood T cell repertoires in COVID-19. Clones were read by immunoSEQ multiplex PCR, and TCRdb kept only the in-frame ones, dropping some. The sample shows 120,000 to 150,000 clones, roughly 84% of them seen only once. Sequenced input: peripheral blood. The receptor set was obtained from a human donor in a cohort sampled during active COVID-19. The CDR3 runs from the conserved cysteine through the conserved F or W. The D gene is left open where the match is weak. A clone size is listed for some rows: how often the clone was seen (once, few, many), or a class if it is expanded.

V gene: TRBV12-5; clone size: NA; J gene: TRBJ1-3; D gene: NA; CDR3 protein: CASGLGTPLTGNTIYF; CDR3 DNA: TGTGCTAGTGGTTTGGGGACACCTCTTACTGGAAACACCATATATTTT
V gene: TRBV19; clone size: NA; J gene: TRBJ2-1; D gene: NA; CDR3 protein: CASRSTAYNEQFF; CDR3 DNA: TGTGCCAGTAGGAGTACGGCCTACAATGAGCAGTTCTTC
V gene: TRBV10-3; clone size: NA; J gene: TRBJ2-3; D gene: TRBD2; CDR3 protein: CAISLKSGESTDTQYF; CDR3 DNA: TGTGCCATCAGTCTCAAAAGCGGGGAGAGCACAGATACGCAGTATTTT
V gene: TRBV6-2/TRBV6-3; clone size: NA; J gene: TRBJ2-2; D gene: TRBD2; CDR3 protein: CASSYLTSESGELFF; CDR3 DNA: TGTGCCAGCAGTTACCTGACTAGCGAGAGCGGGGAGCTGTTTTTT
V gene: TRBV28; clone size: once; J gene: TRBJ2-3; D gene: TRBD2; CDR3 protein: CASRVPGLAGVTDTQYF; CDR3 DNA: TGTGCCAGCAGAGTCCCGGGACTAGCGGGGGTTACAGATACGCAGTATTTT
V gene: TRBV18; clone size: NA; J gene: TRBJ2-7; D gene: TRBD1; CDR3 protein: CASSPQGAPYSYEQYF; CDR3 DNA: TGTGCCAGCTCGCCCCAGGGGGCCCCTTACTCCTACGAGCAGTACTTC
V gene: TRBV5-6; clone size: NA; J gene: TRBJ1-1; D gene: TRBD1; CDR3 protein: CASSLGDRWTEAFF; CDR3 DNA: TGTGCCAGCAGCCTCGGGGACAGGTGGACTGAAGCTTTCTTT
V gene: TRBV7-2; clone size: NA; J gene: TRBJ1-2; D gene: NA; CDR3 protein: CASSLVRVDGYTF; CDR3 DNA: TGTGCCAGCAGCTTAGTCAGGGTCGATGGCTACACCTTC
V gene: TRBV5-6; clone size: NA; J gene: TRBJ1-6; D gene: NA; CDR3 protein: CASSLGLSRNSPLHF; CDR3 DNA: TGTGCCAGCAGCCTGGGACTCAGCCGGAATTCACCCCTCCACTTT
V gene: TRBV15; clone size: few; J gene: TRBJ1-2; D gene: NA; CDR3 protein: CATSRATSNYGYTF; CDR3 DNA: TGTGCCACCAGCAGAGCGACAAGCAACTATGGCTACACCTTC
V gene: TRBV4-1; clone size: NA; J gene: TRBJ1-1; D gene: NA; CDR3 protein: CASSQDSSGRTEAFF; CDR3 DNA: TGCGCCAGCAGCCAAGATTCGAGCGGGAGGACTGAAGCTTTCTTT
V gene: TRBV5-1; clone size: NA; J gene: TRBJ1-2; D gene: NA; CDR3 protein: CASSFIGRGAEGYTF; CDR3 DNA: TGCGCCAGCAGCTTCATCGGGAGGGGCGCTGAGGGCTACACCTTC
V gene: TRBV28; clone size: NA; J gene: TRBJ2-1; D gene: NA; CDR3 protein: CASTPVTAYNEQFF; CDR3 DNA: TGTGCCAGCACTCCCGTGACAGCTTACAATGAGCAGTTCTTC
V gene: TRBV6-5; clone size: NA; J gene: TRBJ2-3; D gene: NA; CDR3 protein: CASTRGATSTDTQYF; CDR3 DNA: TGTGCCAGCACCCGGGGGGCAACTAGCACAGATACGCAGTATTTT
V gene: TRBV28; clone size: NA; J gene: TRBJ2-7; D gene: TRBD1; CDR3 protein: CASTRQGAPYEQYF; CDR3 DNA: TGTGCCAGCACCAGACAGGGGGCACCCTACGAGCAGTACTTC
V gene: TRBV25-1; clone size: NA; J gene: TRBJ1-4; D gene: TRBD1; CDR3 protein: CASGGQFNEKLFF; CDR3 DNA: TGTGCCAGCGGGGGACAGTTTAATGAAAAACTGTTTTTT
V gene: TRBV6-5; clone size: few; J gene: TRBJ1-2; D gene: TRBD1; CDR3 protein: CASSRGRVHGYTF; CDR3 DNA: TGTGCCAGCAGCAGGGGGCGAGTCCATGGCTACACCTTC
V gene: TRBV19; clone size: NA; J gene: TRBJ1-1; D gene: TRBD1; CDR3 protein: CASIAGGTEAFF; CDR3 DNA: TGTGCCAGTATTGCAGGGGGCACTGAAGCTTTCTTT
V gene: TRBV6-2/TRBV6-3; clone size: few; J gene: TRBJ2-1; D gene: NA; CDR3 protein: CASSPDRKTYNEQFF; CDR3 DNA: TGTGCCAGCAGCCCCGACAGAAAAACCTACAATGAGCAGTTCTTC
V gene: TRBV7-9; clone size: once; J gene: TRBJ2-5; D gene: NA; CDR3 protein: CASSLILAQETQYF; CDR3 DNA: TGTGCCAGCAGCTTAATACTAGCCCAAGAGACCCAGTACTTC
V gene: TRBV15; clone size: NA; J gene: TRBJ2-7; D gene: TRBD1; CDR3 protein: CATSRTEGQGRGEQYF; CDR3 DNA: TGTGCCACCAGCAGAACCGAGGGACAGGGTAGGGGGGAGCAGTACTTC
V gene: TRBV6-5; clone size: NA; J gene: TRBJ1-2; D gene: NA; CDR3 protein: CASSYGRAVFNYGYTF; CDR3 DNA: TGTGCCAGCAGTTACGGCAGGGCCGTATTTAACTATGGCTACACCTTC
V gene: TRBV7-2; clone size: NA; J gene: TRBJ2-5; D gene: NA; CDR3 protein: CASSLGISQETQYF; CDR3 DNA: TGTGCCAGCAGCTTAGGTATTAGCCAAGAGACCCAGTACTTC
V gene: TRBV6-1; clone size: NA; J gene: TRBJ2-7; D gene: NA; CDR3 protein: CASSESLSGIHEQYF; CDR3 DNA: TGTGCCAGCAGTGAATCCCTATCAGGGATTCACGAGCAGTACTTC
V gene: TRBV7-8; clone size: NA; J gene: TRBJ1-1; D gene: NA; CDR3 protein: CASSISTGSGEAFF; CDR3 DNA: TGTGCCAGCAGCATTAGTACAGGGTCGGGGGAAGCTTTCTTT
V gene: TRBV30; clone size: NA; J gene: TRBJ2-5; D gene: TRBD2; CDR3 protein: CAWDFTSGVSGTQYF; CDR3 DNA: TGTGCCTGGGACTTCACAAGCGGGGTGTCAGGGACCCAGTACTTC
V gene: TRBV5-4; clone size: NA; J gene: TRBJ2-7; D gene: NA; CDR3 protein: CASSLGQGNSYEQYF; CDR3 DNA: TGTGCCAGCAGCTTGGGGCAGGGGAACTCCTACGAGCAGTACTTC
V gene: TRBV2; clone size: NA; J gene: TRBJ1-2; D gene: TRBD1; CDR3 protein: CASSKLTGGYGYTF; CDR3 DNA: TGTGCCAGCAGTAAATTAACAGGGGGCTATGGCTACACCTTC
V gene: TRBV3-1/TRBV3-2; clone size: NA; J gene: TRBJ2-7; D gene: TRBD1; CDR3 protein: CASSQFTGGTYEQYF; CDR3 DNA: TGTGCCAGCAGCCAATTTACAGGGGGTACCTACGAGCAGTACTTC
V gene: TRBV28; clone size: NA; J gene: TRBJ1-1; D gene: NA; CDR3 protein: CASSPQSLMNTEAFF; CDR3 DNA: TGTGCCAGCAGTCCCCAATCTCTAATGAACACTGAAGCTTTCTTT
V gene: TRBV6-4; clone size: NA; J gene: TRBJ1-6; D gene: NA; CDR3 protein: CASSDRGNSPLHF; CDR3 DNA: TGTGCCAGCAGTGACAGGGGTAATTCACCCCTCCACTTT
V gene: TRBV5-4; clone size: NA; J gene: TRBJ2-5; D gene: NA; CDR3 protein: CASSLAGGETQYF; CDR3 DNA: TGTGCCAGCAGCTTGGCGGGCGGGGAGACCCAGTACTTC
V gene: TRBV12-3/TRBV12-4; clone size: NA; J gene: TRBJ1-1; D gene: NA; CDR3 protein: CASSLTRTEAFF; CDR3 DNA: TGTGCCAGCAGCCTTACTAGAACTGAAGCTTTCTTT
V gene: TRBV9; clone size: NA; J gene: TRBJ1-3; D gene: NA; CDR3 protein: CASSLTDGNTIYF; CDR3 DNA: TGTGCCAGCAGCCTTACAGACGGAAACACCATATATTTT
V gene: TRBV7-9; clone size: NA; J gene: TRBJ1-2; D gene: NA; CDR3 protein: CASILAEGGAGGYTF; CDR3 DNA: TGTGCCAGCATCCTGGCGGAGGGGGGGGCCGGAGGCTACACCTTC
V gene: TRBV7-7; clone size: many; J gene: TRBJ2-5; D gene: NA; CDR3 protein: CASSLTSGTRQETQYF; CDR3 DNA: TGTGCCAGCAGCTTAACGTCAGGAACCCGACAAGAGACCCAGTACTTC
V gene: TRBV18; clone size: NA; J gene: TRBJ2-5; D gene: NA; CDR3 protein: CASSPFSDQETQYF; CDR3 DNA: TGTGCCAGCTCACCATTCTCGGACCAAGAGACCCAGTACTTC
V gene: TRBV13; clone size: NA; J gene: TRBJ2-2; D gene: TRBD2; CDR3 protein: CASSLTSGANTGELFF; CDR3 DNA: TGTGCCAGCAGCTTAACTAGCGGGGCGAACACCGGGGAGCTGTTTTTT
V gene: TRBV25-1; clone size: NA; J gene: TRBJ1-2; D gene: TRBD1; CDR3 protein: CASSVGTGSTNYGYTF; CDR3 DNA: TGTGCCAGCAGTGTAGGGACAGGATCCACTAACTATGGCTACACCTTC
V gene: TRBV28; clone size: NA; J gene: TRBJ2-7; D gene: TRBD1; CDR3 protein: CASSPGTGYEQYF; CDR3 DNA: TGTGCCAGCAGCCCCGGGACAGGGTACGAGCAGTACTTC
V gene: TRBV29-1; clone size: NA; J gene: TRBJ2-7; D gene: NA; CDR3 protein: CSVEDGSYEQYF; CDR3 DNA: TGCAGCGTTGAAGATGGTAGCTACGAGCAGTACTTC
V gene: TRBV5-1; clone size: NA; J gene: TRBJ2-3; D gene: TRBD2; CDR3 protein: CASSLGAGVSTDTQYF; CDR3 DNA: TGCGCCAGCAGCTTGGGAGCGGGGGTTAGCACAGATACGCAGTATTTT